This T cell receptor (beta chain) appears in the sequencing data of a study of CD8 T cells in ankylosing spondylitis. Study-wide points: Reported data indicate significant enrichment of disease-linked clones within matched ankylosing spondylitis synovial fluid.

The CDR3 sequence is 14 residues long. Deletions cut 4 bases from V and 3 bases from J, with 10 bases between. Germline CDR1 is SGHKS and CDR2 is YYEKEE (reference sequence). TCRdb passed the 5' RACE reads through MiXCR, listing each CDR3 protein once. The sample contains under 300,000 distinct CDR3 sequences, approximately 9% of which appear only once. At least ten counts were recorded for this clonotype. What it binds is not known. This receptor was identified in a male donor with ankylosing spondylitis or in good health (not recorded which). Sequences were obtained from blood, either unsorted or a sorted T cell fraction (not recorded which). V gene TRBV5-5 combines with J gene TRBJ2-2; either TRBD1 or TRBD2 may fit D (5 bases each). The CDR3 loop is CASSGDRYTGELFF. The CDR3 bases are TGTGCCAGCAGCGGGGACCGATACACCGGGGAGCTGTTTTTT.